This section outlines one T cell receptor (beta chain) sequence together with its context. Its cognate antigen is unknown. The entry originates in a study of T cells after yellow fever vaccination. Study overall: Researchers used SMART-Seq v4 Ultra Low Input to prepare fractions that had low cell numbers.

The authors made TCR cDNA by 5'RACE template switching, adding a universal primer site and UMIs. Using its own MiXCR run on the 5' RACE reads, TCRdb lists one record per CDR3 protein. Of about 350,000 distinct CDR3 sequences in the sample, 7% to 9% were seen once. Regarding the study as a whole: CD4 and CD8 compartments shared a small share of clonotypes, likely from convergent recombination. The bulk population could contribute abundant contaminating clonotypes to FACS-sorted repertoires.

Germline values: CDR1 SGHRS, CDR2 YFSETQ. The V and J ends lost 0 bases and 4 bases respectively, with 8 bases between them. This CDR3 has 14 amino acids. The clonotype originates from a man between 18 and 29 years old who received the YFV17D yellow fever vaccine. Sequences were derived from PBMCs, sampled around 45 days after the first yellow fever vaccination. The chain has TRBV5-1 and TRBJ2-1; maybe TRBD1 (5 bases). DNA of the CDR3: TGCGCCAGCAGCTTGGCCCAGGGTTACAATGAGCAGTTCTTC. As protein: CASSLAQGYNEQFF. Full variable domain (missing parts from reference TRBV5-1 and TRBJ2-1): KAGVTQTPRYLIKTRGQQVTLSCSPISGHRSVSWYQQTPGQGLQFLFEYFSETQRNKGNFPGRFSGRQFSNSRSEMNVSTLELGDSALYLCASSLAQGYNEQFFGPGTRLTVL.